A single sample gave rise to the 2 T cell receptor beta chains below, sequenced in a study of T-cell reconstitution after alpha-beta-depleted transplantation in children. For TCRbeta, the library was prepared with unique molecular identifiers. TCRdb re-called the PCR reads through MiXCR, storing one row per CDR3 protein. This table has about 900,000 distinct CDR3 sequences, about 30% appearing once. Specimen: PBMCs, mostly from graft donor cells, collected 360 days after TCRalphabeta/CD19-depleted stem cell transplant. The origin of the receptors is a boy less than two years old who had a stem cell transplant for SCID, so the T cells may come from the graft donor.

This clonotype came up a few times. The chain uses TRBV28 and TRBJ1-2, with D perhaps matching TRBD1 (5 bases). The CDR3 totals 13 residues. The V and J ends lost 5 bases and 8 bases respectively, with 15 bases between them. The germline V gene has CDR1 MDHEN and CDR2 SYDVKM. The CDR3 nucleotides read TGTGCCAGCAGTCAGCCGGGGGGATGGGGCTACACCTTC. Protein: CASSQPGGWGYTF.

The chain has TRBV6-2 or TRBV6-3 and TRBJ2-7; D is unresolved. The V gene lost 1 base and the J gene lost 3 bases, with 10 bases spanning the gap. Germline CDR1 reads MNHEY; CDR2 reads SVGEGT. The length of the CDR3 is 14 residues. The CDR3 is CASSYYGADYEQYF. Here the CDR3 DNA reads TGTGCCAGCAGTTACTACGGCGCAGACTACGAGCAGTACTTC.